These 29 T cell receptor beta chains came from one sample sequenced in a study of vaccination effects on CD4 cells after COVID-19 (dated by TCRdb to 2021 to 2024). The ViraFEST assay stimulated PBMC with viral peptide pools and then used TCR sequencing to identify antigen-specific CD4+ T cell clonotypes by expansion. After less than eleven days of culture, CD4+ T cells were isolated with the EasySep CD4+ T cell isolation kit. Healthy vaccine recipients had no prior SARS-CoV-2 infection, confirmed by negative nucleocapsid antibodies before and after vaccination. Receptor libraries were prepared by the immunoSEQ multiplex PCR assay. This is the immuneACCESS table as TCRdb keeps it, with only in-frame sequences that have V and J called. A part of the clones is gone; compared with another copy, unresolved V genes explain less than half, and the rest is unexplained. In all, the sample holds roughly 45,000 clones, and around 80% of those were seen once. 10% to 12% of the sample is held by the ten biggest clonotypes.

The antigens for these receptors are not known. The sequencing here drew on CD4+ T cells from PBMCs cultured with SARS-CoV-2 spike peptides, taken before COVID-19 vaccination. The cell subset or site label on this specimen signifies: SARS-CoV-2 spike overlapping peptide pool stimulation. The source of these receptors is a human donor who received a COVID-19 vaccine.

The rearrangement joins TRBV30 to TRBJ1-1; D remains ambiguous. V lost 0 bases and J lost 5, with 13 bases in between. The CDR3 totals 14 residues. Germline CDR1 GTSNPN, CDR2 SVGIG (reference sequence). The CDR3 loop is CAWSVDTLTTEAFF. The DNA of the CDR3 is TGTGCCTGGAGTGTCGATACCTTAACGACTGAAGCTTTCTTT.

This clone appeared a few times. This chain joins TRBV7-3 and TRBJ1-6; 7 nucleotides agree with TRBD1. The germline gives CDR1 SGHTA, CDR2 FQGTGA. Germline trimming cut 0 bases from V and 6 bases from J; bases unmatched to any gene: 2. This CDR3 is 15 amino acids long. The CDR3 loop reads CASSLTGQINSPLHF. The CDR3 DNA reads as TGTGCCAGCAGCTTAACGGGACAGATTAATTCACCCCTCCACTTT.

The J gene is TRBJ1-4, the V gene TRBV9, with 7 positions matching TRBD1. The CDR3 extends over 15 amino acids. CDR1 and CDR2 (germline): SGDLS, YYNGEE. J gave up 0 bases and V 4 bases, and 3 bases lay outside the gene matches. CDR3 loop: CASSPRGATNEKLFF. The CDR3 DNA reads TGTGCCAGCAGCCCCAGGGGGGCAACTAATGAAAAACTGTTTTTT.

The chain links TRBV7-3 to TRBJ1-6; D call uncertain. V was pared by 0 bases and J by 6 bases, with 15 bases between. Germline V gene sequence: CDR1 SGHTA, CDR2 FQGTGA. This CDR3 contains 17 residues. The CDR3: CASSLTGPPGSNSPLHF. The CDR3 region has the DNA TGTGCCAGCAGCTTAACAGGGCCACCGGGGAGTAATTCACCCCTCCACTTT.

The chain combines TRBV30 with TRBJ2-1, with 8 bases matching TRBD2. The CDR3 has 13 residues. The V segment lost 4 bases and the J segment 9 bases; nucleotides outside the gene matches: 8. Germline CDR1 is GTSNPN and CDR2 is SVGIG (reference sequence). The CDR3 spells CAWTGGGLTEQFF. CDR3 DNA: TGTGCCTGGACCGGCGGGGGGCTCACTGAGCAGTTCTTC. The full variable domain, completed using reference TRBV30 and TRBJ2-1, is SQTIHQWPATLVQPVGSPLSLECTVEGTSNPNLYWYRQAAGRGLQLLFYSVGIGQISSEVPQNLSASRPQDRQFILSSKKLLLSDSGFYLCAWTGGGLTEQFFGPGTRLTVL.

J is TRBJ2-5 and V is TRBV7-3, with 14 bases lining up with TRBD2. Germline V CDR1 and CDR2: SGHTA, FQGTGA. The CDR3 runs to 16 residues. V lost 2 bases to trimming and J lost 3 bases; unmatched junction nucleotides: 2. Written as DNA, the CDR3 is TGTGCCAGCAGCTTAGGACTAGCGGGGGGAAAAGAGACCCAGTACTTC. Amino acid sequence: CASSLGLAGGKETQYF. The whole variable domain, remainder taken from reference TRBV7-3 and TRBJ2-5, is GAGVSQTPSNKVTEKGKYVELRCDPISGHTALYWYRQSLGQGPEFLIYFQGTGAADDSGLPNDRFFAVRPEGSVSTLKIQRTERGDSAVYLCASSLGLAGGKETQYFGPGTRLLVL.

V and J are TRBV7-2 and TRBJ1-1, with TRBD1 as a possible D gene (6 bases). The germline V gene has CDR1 SGHTA and CDR2 FQGNSA. V lost 2 bases and J 4 bases, leaving 11 bases between the germline ends. The CDR3 loop spans 14 amino acids. For the CDR3, the DNA is TGTGCCAGCAGCTTACGGGGGGCCGGCACTGAAGCTTTCTTT. It translates to CASSLRGAGTEAFF.

V is TRBV10-1 and J is TRBJ1-6; possible D gene TRBD1, 6 bases. The germline gives CDR1 WNHNN, CDR2 SYGVQD (reference sequence). The germline V and J ends were trimmed by 4 bases and 6 bases, with 13 bases remaining between them. This CDR3 spans 15 amino acids. The CDR3 loop is CASSAGGPRNSPLHF. In nucleotides, the CDR3 is TGCGCCAGCAGTGCGGGGGGCCCGCGTAATTCACCCCTCCACTTT.

V is TRBV4-3 and J is TRBJ1-4; possibly TRBD1 for D (6 bases). Germline CDR1 and CDR2: LGHNA and YSLEER. CDR3 length equals 17 residues. V lost 1 base and J 4 bases, leaving 16 bases between the germline ends. The CDR3 reads CASSQGQTGLFNEKLFF. The CDR3 nucleotides read TGCGCCAGCAGCCAAGGCCAGACAGGTCTGTTTAATGAAAAACTGTTTTTT.

The CDR3 here is CASSRSGAYEQYV. The CDR3 DNA is TGTGCCAGCAGCCGATCCGGGGCCTACGAGCAGTACGTC. The rearrangement uses TRBV3-1 (or the pseudogene TRBV3-2) and TRBJ2-7, with D maybe TRBD2 (5 bases). The CDR3 is made up of 13 amino acids. V was cut by 4 bases and J by 2 bases, with 9 bases left in between. CDR1 is LGHDT and CDR2 is YNNKEL in the germline V gene (reference sequence).

The chain links TRBV6-5 to TRBJ1-4; possibly TRBD1 for D (5 bases). CDR1 and CDR2 from the germline V gene are MNHEY and SVGAGI. The CDR3 is made up of 14 amino acids. V was trimmed by 2 bases and J by 4 bases, leaving 8 bases between them. CDR3 sequence: CASSYRGNNEKLFF. CDR3 DNA: TGTGCCAGCAGTTACCGGGGGAATAATGAAAAACTGTTTTTT.

The chain couples TRBV18 to TRBJ1-2, with TRBD1 matching over 9 bases. Per the germline V gene, CDR1 is KGHSH and CDR2 is LQKENI. The CDR3 totals 15 residues. V lost 3 bases to trimming and J lost 6 bases; unmatched junction nucleotides: 8. The CDR3 sequence: CASSPWGQGWDGYTF. As DNA, the CDR3 is TGTGCCAGCTCACCCTGGGGACAGGGTTGGGATGGCTACACCTTC.

The chain carries TRBV6-2 or TRBV6-3 and TRBJ2-1, with 14 bases lining up with TRBD2. J gave up 8 bases and V 4 bases, and 13 bases lay outside the gene matches. Germline V lookup: CDR1 MNHEY, CDR2 SVGEGT. The CDR3 totals 18 residues. The CDR3 nucleotides read TGTGCCAGCAGTTTTGGGAGACTAGCGGGGGGGCGGCGCGATGAGCAGTTCTTC. It yields the protein CASSFGRLAGGRRDEQFF.

The V gene is TRBV29-1, the J gene TRBJ2-5; D is uncertain. The CDR3 loop spans 13 amino acids. Trimming shortened V by 4 bases and J by 1 base, and 10 bases separated the two germline ends. Germline lookup yields CDR1 SQVTM and CDR2 ANQGSEA. CDR3 residues: CSVVGGPQETQYF. The CDR3 coding sequence is TGCAGCGTTGTAGGTGGGCCCCAAGAGACCCAGTACTTC.

This chain uses TRBV2 with TRBJ2-7, with TRBD1 matching over 7 bases. The CDR3 is made up of 12 amino acids. The J segment lost 6 bases and the V segment lost 6 bases, leaving 5 bases of the junction unmatched. Germline V gives CDR1 SNHLY, CDR2 FYNNEI. The DNA of the CDR3 is TGTGCCAGCAGCAGACAGGGCCTCGAGCAGTACGTC. Protein: CASSRQGLEQYV.

The rearrangement joins TRBV29-1 to TRBJ1-1; maybe TRBD1 (5 bases). Trimming removed 1 base from V and 1 base from J, with 10 bases in between. This CDR3 contains 14 residues. In germline, CDR1 is SQVTM, CDR2 ANQGSEA. In DNA, the CDR3 is TGCAGCGTTGAAGTACGCGGACAGAACACTGAAGCTTTCTTT. The encoded protein is CSVEVRGQNTEAFF.

This clone is a singleton in its sample. The chain has TRBV10-1 and TRBJ2-5; D not resolved. This CDR3 spans 15 amino acids. CDR1 is WNHNN, CDR2 SYGVQD, per germline (reference sequence). Between the trimmed V and J ends, which lost 2 bases and 2 bases, there was a span of 12 bases. CDR3 sequence: CASSEGSAAQETQYF. CDR3 bases: TGCGCCAGCAGTGAGGGTTCAGCCGCTCAAGAGACCCAGTACTTC.

This clone was detected only a few times. The rearrangement joins TRBV18 to TRBJ1-1; D unresolved. The CDR3 loop spans 13 amino acids. V lost 1 base and J lost 6, with 9 bases in between. Germline V gene data show CDR1 as KGHSH and CDR2 as LQKENI. This chain's CDR3 is CASSPLEPPEAFF. DNA for the CDR3: TGTGCCAGCTCACCACTCGAACCTCCTGAAGCTTTCTTT.

This chain links TRBV6-1 with TRBJ2-7; a possible D gene is TRBD1 (6 bases). Trimming pared 2 bases from V and 6 bases from J, leaving 14 bases between. Germline V gives CDR1 MNHNS, CDR2 SASEGT. The CDR3 length is 14 residues. CDR3 DNA: TGTGCCAGCAGTGAACTACAGGGATTAGGCGAGCAGTACGTC. It yields the protein CASSELQGLGEQYV.

This clone has a handful of counts. The V call is TRBV30, the J call TRBJ1-1, with 7 bases identical to TRBD1. Germline trimming cut 8 bases from V and 0 bases from J; bases unmatched to any gene: 3. Germline V gives CDR1 GTSNPN, CDR2 SVGIG (reference sequence). The CDR3 is made up of 12 amino acids. The CDR3 DNA reads TGTGCCAACGACAGGGTGAACACTGAAGCTTTCTTT. Translating it yields CANDRVNTEAFF.

J is TRBJ1-4 and V is TRBV30; a possible D gene is TRBD1 (5 bases). V was trimmed by 4 bases and J by 4 bases, leaving 19 bases between them. Germline CDR1 and CDR2: GTSNPN and SVGIG (reference sequence). This CDR3 has 16 residues. Here the CDR3 DNA reads TGTGCCTGGACCGGGGGGAACCGACGAATTAATGAAAAACTGTTTTTT. Encoded protein: CAWTGGNRRINEKLFF. Full variable domain (rest looked up from reference TRBV30 and TRBJ1-4): SQTIHQWPATLVQPVGSPLSLECTVEGTSNPNLYWYRQAAGRGLQLLFYSVGIGQISSEVPQNLSASRPQDRQFILSSKKLLLSDSGFYLCAWTGGNRRINEKLFFGSGTQLSVL.

The chain couples TRBV6-5 to TRBJ1-3; 10 positions match TRBD1. CDR1 and CDR2 (germline): MNHEY, SVGAGI. This CDR3 region has 16 residues. V gave up 4 bases and J gave up 4 bases; unmatched junction bases: 7. The CDR3 loop reads CASSSSGTGEGNTIYF. The CDR3 nucleotides are TGTGCCAGCAGTTCATCCGGGACAGGGGAAGGAAACACCATATATTTT.

This rearrangement joins TRBV18 to TRBJ2-7; tentative D call: TRBD1 (6 bases). The V end lost 5 bases, the J end lost 7 bases, and 15 bases lay between the germline ends. The germline V gene encodes CDR1 KGHSH and CDR2 LQKENI. The length of the CDR3 is 13 residues. CDR3 amino acids: CASSANTGREQYV. The CDR3 DNA follows: TGTGCCAGCTCAGCAAACACAGGGCGGGAGCAGTACGTC.

V gene TRBV5-5 combines with J gene TRBJ2-7; 9 bases are a match to TRBD1. The junction had 6 bases not matched to a gene; V was cut back by 4 bases and J by 1 base. The CDR3 covers 15 residues. Per germline, CDR1 SGHKS and CDR2 YYEKEE (reference sequence). The CDR3 sequence is CASSPTGGGSYEQYV. CDR3 nucleotide sequence: TGTGCCAGCAGCCCGACAGGGGGGGGGTCCTACGAGCAGTACGTC.

The chain employs TRBV7-9 and TRBJ1-6, with TRBD1 identical over 9 bases. The CDR3 length is 15 residues. CDR1 and CDR2 (germline): SEHNR, FQNEAQ (reference sequence). Trimming took 5 bases from V and 8 from J; bases not matched to a gene: 7. The CDR3 region has the DNA TGTGCCAGCAGCGAAGGGACAGGGTTCGATTCACCCCTCCACTTT. This encodes CASSEGTGFDSPLHF.

This clone appeared once. The V gene is TRBV6-6, the J gene TRBJ2-7, with 12 bases matching TRBD1. CDR1 and CDR2 (germline): MNHNY, SVGAGI (reference sequence). There are 14 residues in the CDR3. Losses at the gene ends were 6 bases for V and 3 bases for J; bases not matched to a gene: 3. CDR3 nucleotide sequence: TGTGCCAGCAGCCGGGACAGGGGGCTCTACGAGCAGTACGTC. This encodes CASSRDRGLYEQYV.

V usage is TRBV30 and J usage is TRBJ1-6; D is ambiguous. The germline V gene has CDR1 GTSNPN and CDR2 SVGIG (reference sequence). The CDR3 consists of 16 residues. V lost 5 bases and J 0 bases, leaving 14 bases between the germline ends. In DNA, the CDR3 is TGTGCCTGGGACCCGGGAAGGAGCTCCTATAATTCACCCCTCCACTTT. Translating gives CAWDPGRSSYNSPLHF.

The chain couples TRBV6-2 or TRBV6-3 to TRBJ1-2, with unresolved D. There are 15 residues in the CDR3. Germline-derived CDR1 and CDR2 are MNHEY and SVGEGT. V gave up 0 bases and J gave up 5 bases, with 13 bases separating them. The CDR3 here is CASSYSFRNGYGYTF. The CDR3 DNA is TGTGCCAGCAGTTACTCGTTTCGAAACGGGTATGGCTACACCTTC.

The chain carries TRBV14 and TRBJ2-7; 10 bases are shared with TRBD1. In germline, CDR1 is SGHDN, CDR2 FVKESK. The CDR3 runs to 12 residues. Here the CDR3 reads CASSLGRDRGDV. In DNA form, the CDR3 reads TGTGCCAGCAGCCTCGGCCGGGACAGGGGAGACGTC.